The 7 T cell receptor beta chains listed next were all sequenced from one sample in a study of response to subunit inactivated influenza vaccine. From the RT-PCR reads, TCRdb called clonotypes with MiXCR, one entry per CDR3 protein. This sample has 530,000 or so distinct CDR3 sequences, with less than 30% found just once. The sequenced sample was CD4+ T cells sorted from PBMCs, obtained more than 4 days after vaccination. The receptor source for this set is a man over 45 who received an inactivated influenza vaccine.

This clonotype has just a few counts. The V and J genes are TRBV5-1 and TRBJ1-2, with D possibly being TRBD1 (5 bases). Looked up from germline, CDR1 is SGHRS and CDR2 is YFSETQ. This CDR3 spans 16 amino acids. V was pared by 0 bases and J by 0 bases, with 12 bases between. The CDR3 loop is CASSLGDQGANYGYTF. The CDR3 DNA follows: TGCGCCAGCAGCTTGGGTGACCAGGGAGCTAACTATGGCTACACCTTC.

The chain is built from TRBV9 and TRBJ2-3; TRBD1 or TRBD2 may be the D gene (5 bases each). Trimming removed 1 base at V and 3 bases at J, with 9 bases between. Germline loops: CDR1 SGDLS, CDR2 YYNGEE. The CDR3 is made up of 14 amino acids. The CDR3 spells CASSVSGPTDTQYF. The CDR3 DNA reads as TGTGCCAGCAGCGTATCGGGACCGACAGATACGCAGTATTTT.

This chain joins TRBV12-3 or TRBV12-4 and TRBJ1-4, with 10 bases identical to TRBD1. The CDR3 consists of 14 residues. V lost 5 bases to trimming and J lost 7 bases; unmatched junction nucleotides: 4. The CDR3 is CASSDRGLSEKLFF. The CDR3 region has the DNA TGTGCCAGCAGTGACAGGGGGCTAAGTGAAAAACTGTTTTTT.

This clonotype was seen a handful of times. V and J are TRBV7-9 and TRBJ1-4, with TRBD1 matching 7 bases. This CDR3 is 17 amino acids long. Germline-derived CDR1 and CDR2 are SEHNR and FQNEAQ (reference sequence). V shed 5 bases and J 4 bases; nucleotides not matched to a gene: 13. The CDR3 DNA is TGTGCCAGCAGCCCCCGCCTAGACAGGGTGAATAATGAAAAACTGTTTTTT. Protein: CASSPRLDRVNNEKLFF.

The chain couples TRBV5-1 to TRBJ1-2; 7 nucleotides match TRBD1. The germline gives CDR1 SGHRS, CDR2 YFSETQ. The CDR3 consists of 17 residues. V trimming: 0 bases; J trimming: 3 bases; junction bases outside the gene matches: 11. Here the CDR3 DNA reads TGCGCCAGCAGCTTGGAGGGTAGAAGACAGGGAGACTATGGCTACACCTTC. It translates to CASSLEGRRQGDYGYTF. Full variable domain (remainder filled in from reference TRBV5-1 and TRBJ1-2): KAGVTQTPRYLIKTRGQQVTLSCSPISGHRSVSWYQQTPGQGLQFLFEYFSETQRNKGNFPGRFSGRQFSNSRSEMNVSTLELGDSALYLCASSLEGRRQGDYGYTFGSGTRLTVV.

The table lists this clonotype with a few counts. V usage is TRBV28 and J usage is TRBJ1-2; no firm D call. The V gene's germline CDR1 is MDHEN and CDR2 SYDVKM. The CDR3 spans 15 residues. The ends were cut back, 2 bases at V and 0 bases at J, with 10 bases in the middle. This chain's CDR3 is CASSLRGRTNYGYTF. The CDR3 region has the DNA TGTGCCAGCAGTTTAAGAGGACGAACTAACTATGGCTACACCTTC.

The sample holds one count of this clonotype. The chain combines TRBV5-1 with TRBJ2-1; TRBD2 matches at 7 bases. The CDR3 is made up of 15 amino acids. The V and J ends lost 0 bases and 6 bases, in that order; junction bases with no gene match: 6. Germline values: CDR1 SGHRS, CDR2 YFSETQ. CDR3 loop: CASSLGWEGPNEQFF. The CDR3 DNA reads as TGCGCCAGCAGCTTGGGGTGGGAGGGCCCCAATGAGCAGTTCTTC.